The entry below gives a single T cell receptor beta chain sequence along with its context. No antigen is known for it. Base qualities are missing; no much larger clone stands one base away. This sample is part of a study of T cells after yellow fever vaccination (dated by TCRdb to about 2019). Turning to the overall study: Libraries from fractions with low cell numbers were prepared with the SMART-Seq v4 Ultra Low Input RNA kit. Two healthy male donors made up the cohort, one aged 18 to 29 years and the other aged 30 to 40 years. Blood was collected at multiple timepoints before and after primary and secondary immunization, and bulk PBMC replicates and cell subsets were isolated. To track T-cell clones before and after primary and booster YFV17D yellow fever vaccination, bulk TCR alpha and beta repertoires were sequenced longitudinally.

Sequences SGHKS (CDR1) and YYEKEE (CDR2) are obtained from the germline V gene (reference sequence). Taken from cysteine to phenylalanine, the CDR3 has 15 residues. The sequence is cut down to CDR3 DNA, 45 bases in frame from base 1. V drops 0 bases and J drops 7 bases, leaving 13 bases in between. Explained via the paper, the treatment or condition label denotes: live attenuated yellow fever vaccine strain. Two biological replicates of bulk PBMCs were collected at each blood-draw timepoint. A standard Ficoll-Paque protocol was used to isolate PBMCs from peripheral blood. RNA was extracted with TriZol from bulk PBMCs, CD4 and CD8 fractions, and dextramer-positive and dextramer-negative fractions. Findings and caveats that apply to the study as a whole: The secondary T-cell response was found to be weaker but faster than the primary response, with a peak reached on day 5 rather than on day 15. Computational filtering was required because FACS-sorted repertoires could contain abundant contaminating clonotypes from the bulk population. Most clones expanded after primary vaccination (approximately 96% of CD4 and roughly 90% of CD8) were re-detected after the booster, suggesting that broad memory maintenance occurred. Because the study included only a couple of donors, the extent to which the findings can be generalized is limited. A small fraction of clonotypes showed up in both the CD4 and CD8 compartments, probably as a result of convergent recombination.

Synthesis of TCR cDNA relied on 5'RACE template switching, a step that introduced a universal primer site along with unique molecular identifiers. Priming of cDNA synthesis was performed from both the TCR alpha and TCR beta constant segments. Library amplification used two PCR steps, and the second PCR step added sample barcodes and sequencing adapters. Libraries were sequenced on Illumina HiSeq 2500 (2x100 bp) or NovaSeq (2x150 bp). As for the authors' bioinformatics: MIGEC was used to demultiplex reads and collapse the reads into UMI consensus sequences, and MiXCR was used for V(D)J alignment. Vaccine-responding clonotypes were identified with edgeR using replicate PBMC samples, with FDR below 0.01 and a log2 fold change above 5 up to day 15 being required. CD4 or CD8 identity was assigned to each bulk clonotype according to whether the clonotype was present at higher abundance in the sequenced CD4 repertoire or the sequenced CD8 repertoire. TCRdb ran its own pipeline on the public reads, namely fastp trimming at Q25 and MiXCR clone calling, and kept in-frame beta chains. Each entry is one CDR3 protein sequence, shown with its most common DNA and genes. These V and J calls derive from TCRdb rather than the authors' analysis. Within this sample are 620,000 or so distinct CDR3 sequences, with about a sixth of them counted one time only. The biggest ten clones account for roughly 17% of the sample.

This specimen was PBMCs, taken roughly 5 days after the first yellow fever vaccination. The rearrangement combines TRBV5-5 with TRBJ1-4, with no confident D gene call. The clonotype comes from a young man who received the YFV17D yellow fever vaccine. This receptor carries the CDR3 CASSLEGMISEKLFF. At the DNA level, the sequence is TGTGCCAGCAGCTTGGAAGGGATGATAAGTGAAAAACTGTTTTTT.